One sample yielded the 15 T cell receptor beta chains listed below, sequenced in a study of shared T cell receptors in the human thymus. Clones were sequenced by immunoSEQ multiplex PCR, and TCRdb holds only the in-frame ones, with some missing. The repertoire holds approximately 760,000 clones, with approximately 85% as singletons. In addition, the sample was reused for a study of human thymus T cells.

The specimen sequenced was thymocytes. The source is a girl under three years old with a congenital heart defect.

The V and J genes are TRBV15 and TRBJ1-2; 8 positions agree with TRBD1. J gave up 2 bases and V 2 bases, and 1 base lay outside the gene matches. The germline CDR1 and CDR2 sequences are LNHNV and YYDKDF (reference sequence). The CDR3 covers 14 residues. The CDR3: CATSRNRGNYGYTF. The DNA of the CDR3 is TGTGCCACCAGCAGAAACAGGGGGAACTATGGCTACACCTTC.

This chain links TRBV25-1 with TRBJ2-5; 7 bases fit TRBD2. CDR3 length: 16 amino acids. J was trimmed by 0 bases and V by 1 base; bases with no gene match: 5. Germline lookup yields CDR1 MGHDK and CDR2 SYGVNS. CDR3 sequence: CASSEFLRGNQETQYF. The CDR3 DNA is TGTGCCAGCAGTGAATTTTTGCGGGGGAACCAAGAGACCCAGTACTTC.

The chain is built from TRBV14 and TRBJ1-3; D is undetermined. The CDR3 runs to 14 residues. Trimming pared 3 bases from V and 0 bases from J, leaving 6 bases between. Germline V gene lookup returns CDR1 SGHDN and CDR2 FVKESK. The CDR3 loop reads CASSHRDSGNTIYF. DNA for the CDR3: TGTGCCAGCAGCCATCGCGACTCTGGAAACACCATATATTTT.

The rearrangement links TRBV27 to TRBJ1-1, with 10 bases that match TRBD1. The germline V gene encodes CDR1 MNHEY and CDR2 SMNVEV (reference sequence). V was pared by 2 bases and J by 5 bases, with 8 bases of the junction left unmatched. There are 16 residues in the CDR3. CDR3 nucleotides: TGTGCCAGCAGTTTAAACGGGACAGGGGTAGGAACTGAAGCTTTCTTT. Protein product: CASSLNGTGVGTEAFF.

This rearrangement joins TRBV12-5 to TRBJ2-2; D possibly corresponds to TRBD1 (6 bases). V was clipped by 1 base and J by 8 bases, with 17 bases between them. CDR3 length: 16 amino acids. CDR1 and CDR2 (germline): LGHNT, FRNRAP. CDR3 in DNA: TGTGCTAGTGGTTTGGGGCCGGACAGATCCAAGGGGGAGCTGTTTTTT. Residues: CASGLGPDRSKGELFF.

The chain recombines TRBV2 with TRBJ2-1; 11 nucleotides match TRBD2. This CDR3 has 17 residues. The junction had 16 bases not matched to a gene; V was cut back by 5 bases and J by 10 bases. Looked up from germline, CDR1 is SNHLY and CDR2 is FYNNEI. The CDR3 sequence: CASSPRLLAGGIGEQFF. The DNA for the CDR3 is TGTGCCAGCAGTCCGCGACTTCTAGCGGGGGGTATCGGGGAGCAGTTCTTC.

As DNA, the CDR3 is TGTGCCAGCAGCTTGGTGGAGGCGCAGTATTTT. Translation: CASSLVEAQYF. The V gene is TRBV5-5, the J gene TRBJ2-3; D possibly corresponds to TRBD2 (5 bases). The V and J ends lost 0 bases and 10 bases respectively, with 6 bases between them. CDR1 and CDR2 (germline): SGHKS, YYEKEE (reference sequence). CDR3 length: 11 amino acids.

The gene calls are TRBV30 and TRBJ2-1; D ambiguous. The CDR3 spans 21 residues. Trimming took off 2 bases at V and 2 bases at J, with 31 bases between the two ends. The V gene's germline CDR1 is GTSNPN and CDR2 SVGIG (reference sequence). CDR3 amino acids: CAWSRHISQVPLKSPYNEQFF. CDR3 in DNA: TGTGCCTGGAGTCGACATATAAGTCAGGTTCCCCTAAAGTCCCCCTACAATGAGCAGTTCTTC.

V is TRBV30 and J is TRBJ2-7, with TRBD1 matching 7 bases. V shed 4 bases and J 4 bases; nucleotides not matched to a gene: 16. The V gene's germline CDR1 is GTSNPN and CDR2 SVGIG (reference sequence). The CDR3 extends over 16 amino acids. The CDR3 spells CAWKRPGQTFVYEQYF. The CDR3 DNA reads TGTGCCTGGAAAAGACCGGGACAGACATTTGTTTACGAGCAGTACTTC.

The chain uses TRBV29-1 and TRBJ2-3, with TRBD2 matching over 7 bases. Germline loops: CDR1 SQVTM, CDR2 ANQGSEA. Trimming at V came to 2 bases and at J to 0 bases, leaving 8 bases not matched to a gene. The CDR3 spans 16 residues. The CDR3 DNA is TGCAGCGTTGAAAGGGCGGGAGTCTCTAGCACAGATACGCAGTATTTT. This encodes CSVERAGVSSTDTQYF.

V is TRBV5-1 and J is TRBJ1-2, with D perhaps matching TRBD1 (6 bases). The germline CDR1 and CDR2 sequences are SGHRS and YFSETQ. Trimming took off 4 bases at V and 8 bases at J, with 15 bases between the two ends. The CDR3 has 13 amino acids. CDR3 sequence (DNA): TGCGCCAGCAGCGCTAGGGGGAAGTCGGGCTACACCTTC. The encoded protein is CASSARGKSGYTF.

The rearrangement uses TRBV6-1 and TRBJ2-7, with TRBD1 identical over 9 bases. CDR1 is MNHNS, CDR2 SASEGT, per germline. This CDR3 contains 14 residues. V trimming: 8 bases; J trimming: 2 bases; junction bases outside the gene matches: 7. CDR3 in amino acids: CASSVGQGTYEQYF. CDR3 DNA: TGTGCCAGCTCTGTCGGACAGGGGACCTACGAGCAGTACTTC.

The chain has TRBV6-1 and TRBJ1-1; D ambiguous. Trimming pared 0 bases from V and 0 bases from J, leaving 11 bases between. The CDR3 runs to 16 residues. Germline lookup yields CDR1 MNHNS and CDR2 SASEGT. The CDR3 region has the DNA TGTGCCAGCAGTGAAGCGACTGGCCGGATGAACACTGAAGCTTTCTTT. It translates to CASSEATGRMNTEAFF.

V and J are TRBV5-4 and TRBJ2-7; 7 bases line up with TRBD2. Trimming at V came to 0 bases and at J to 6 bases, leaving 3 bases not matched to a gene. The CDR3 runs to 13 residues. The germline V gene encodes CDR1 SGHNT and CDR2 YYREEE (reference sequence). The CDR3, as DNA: TGTGCCAGCAGCTTGGAGGGAGGGTGCGAGCAGTACTTC. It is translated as CASSLEGGCEQYF.

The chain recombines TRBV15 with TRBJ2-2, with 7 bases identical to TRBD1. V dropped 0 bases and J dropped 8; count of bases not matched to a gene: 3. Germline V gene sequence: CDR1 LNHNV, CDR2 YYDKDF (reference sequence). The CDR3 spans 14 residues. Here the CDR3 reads CATSRDKTGGELFF. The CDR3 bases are TGTGCCACCAGCAGAGACAAGACAGGGGGGGAGCTGTTTTTT.